A single sample gave rise to the 16 T cell receptor beta chains below, sequenced in a study of CD8 T cells in Susac syndrome. RNA in amounts of roughly 0.5 to 1 ug was reverse transcribed with random hexamers. TCRdb itself ran the immunoSEQ multiplex PCR reads through MiXCR, one entry per CDR3 protein. This sample has about 130,000 distinct CDR3 sequences, with around 85% found just once. The sample consisted of CD8+ T cells from PBMCs. Source of these receptors: a human donor with multiple sclerosis.

This clonotype appeared once. The chain is built from TRBV19 and TRBJ1-5; 11 bases agree with TRBD1. Looked up from germline, CDR1 is LNHDA and CDR2 is SQIVND (reference sequence). CDR3 size: 15 residues. After removal of 3 bases from V and 4 bases from J, the junction contained 2 bases not matched to a gene. This CDR3 is CASSIGTGGNQPQHF. DNA of the CDR3: TGTGCCAGTAGTATTGGGACAGGGGGTAATCAGCCCCAGCATTTT.

The V gene is TRBV18, the J gene TRBJ2-3; the D gene is possibly TRBD1 (6 bases). The CDR3 loop spans 15 amino acids. The ends were cut back, 3 bases at V and 6 bases at J, with 16 bases in the middle. Germline-derived CDR1 and CDR2 are KGHSH and LQKENI. The CDR3 here is CASSPETGALDTQYF. DNA for the CDR3: TGTGCCAGCTCACCTGAGACAGGCGCCCTGGATACGCAGTATTTT.

The J gene is TRBJ2-1, the V gene TRBV2; 7 nucleotides align to TRBD1. The germline gives CDR1 SNHLY, CDR2 FYNNEI. J lost 15 bases, V lost 6 bases, and 20 bases had no gene match. The CDR3 covers 15 residues. CDR3 in amino acids: CASRPADRSPRGLFF. Written as DNA, the CDR3 is TGTGCCAGCAGGCCAGCGGACAGGTCCCCCCGTGGTCTGTTCTTC.

This clonotype was detected a few times. CDR3 sequence (DNA): TGTGCCAGCAGTTTGCGGGGCCAAGAGACCCAGTACTTC. It translates to CASSLRGQETQYF. The J gene is TRBJ2-5, the V gene TRBV27; D may be TRBD2 (6 bases). There are 13 residues in the CDR3. The V end lost 3 bases, the J end lost 1 base, and 6 bases lay between the germline ends. Per the germline V gene, CDR1 is MNHEY and CDR2 is SMNVEV (reference sequence).

This clonotype was observed a single time. J is TRBJ1-1 and V is TRBV27, with unresolved D. Germline V lookup: CDR1 MNHEY, CDR2 SMNVEV (reference sequence). V gave up 3 bases and J gave up 4 bases, with 9 bases separating them. The CDR3 totals 13 residues. The CDR3 loop is CASSFRGGTEAFF. The CDR3 DNA reads as TGTGCCAGCAGTTTTCGGGGAGGCACTGAAGCTTTCTTT.

CDR3 residues: CASSQVIDAGELFF. The CDR3 DNA is TGTGCCAGCAGCCAAGTTATTGACGCCGGGGAGCTGTTTTTT. The chain joins TRBV14 to TRBJ2-2; unclear D gene. V was cut by 1 base and J by 6 bases, with 9 bases left in between. CDR1 is SGHDN, CDR2 FVKESK, per germline. CDR3 length equals 14 residues.

The CDR3 DNA is TGTGCCAGCAGCCCTCGGGGAGGGGGTCAGGAGACCCAGTACTTC. As protein: CASSPRGGGQETQYF. The chain is built from TRBV9 and TRBJ2-5; possible D gene TRBD2, 7 bases. This CDR3 comprises 15 residues. V was trimmed by 4 bases and J by 5 bases, leaving 18 bases between them. Germline CDR1 is SGDLS and CDR2 is YYNGEE.

V and J are TRBV24-1 and TRBJ1-1; D might be TRBD1 (5 bases). CDR3 size: 14 residues. Germline V CDR1 and CDR2: KGHDR, SFDVKD. V was shortened by 4 bases and J by 7 bases, with 15 bases between the two germline ends. The CDR3 nucleotides read TGTGCCACCAGTGACACGGGGGGGATTGGTGAAGCTTTCTTT. Residues: CATSDTGGIGEAFF.

The V call is TRBV19, the J call TRBJ1-2, with TRBD1 matching 7 bases. CDR1 and CDR2 from the germline V gene are LNHDA and SQIVND (reference sequence). This CDR3 is built from 15 residues. With V trimmed by 6 bases and J by 4 bases, 11 bases remained unmatched. CDR3 coding DNA: TGTGCCAGTAGCGGAAAGGGGGCGCACCCCTATGGCTACACCTTC. This sequence encodes CASSGKGAHPYGYTF.

The chain is built from TRBV2 and TRBJ1-1; the D is unclear. V lost 10 bases to trimming and J lost 3 bases, with 12 bases between them. CDR1 and CDR2 (germline): SNHLY, FYNNEI. This CDR3 is built from 12 residues. This CDR3 reads CAIRKGDTEAFF. In DNA form, the CDR3 reads TGTGCCATCAGAAAGGGAGACACTGAAGCTTTCTTT.

The chain has TRBV5-1 and TRBJ1-1, with 7 bases matching TRBD1. There are 15 residues in the CDR3. Germline loops: CDR1 SGHRS, CDR2 YFSETQ. V was pared by 3 bases and J by 1 base, with 6 bases of the junction left unmatched. CDR3 in DNA: TGCGCCAGCAGCTGGTGGACAGGTGGGAACACTGAAGCTTTCTTT. Translation: CASSWWTGGNTEAFF.

This chain uses TRBV10-2 with TRBJ2-5; the match to TRBD1 covers 7 bases. CDR1 is WSHSY, CDR2 SAAADI, per germline. The CDR3 has 14 residues. Germline trimming cut 3 bases from V and 5 bases from J; bases unmatched to any gene: 6. The CDR3 sequence: CASSDGTAWETQYF. In DNA form, the CDR3 reads TGCGCCAGCAGTGATGGGACAGCCTGGGAGACCCAGTACTTC.

The chain links TRBV15 to TRBJ2-7; D is unclear. The V end was cut by 6 bases, the J end by 3 bases, with 12 bases between. CDR3 length equals 13 residues. Germline V gives CDR1 LNHNV, CDR2 YYDKDF (reference sequence). CDR3 nucleotides: TGTGCCACCAGTGCTCACACTAACTACGAGCAGTACTTC. It yields the protein CATSAHTNYEQYF.

This rearrangement joins TRBV2 to TRBJ1-1; D possibly corresponds to TRBD1 (6 bases). The CDR3 consists of 14 residues. Per the germline V gene, CDR1 is SNHLY and CDR2 is FYNNEI. With 1 base removed from V and 1 base from J, the gap between germline ends came to 7 bases. CDR3 in amino acids: CASSEEGENTEAFF. The CDR3, as DNA: TGTGCCAGCAGTGAAGAGGGGGAGAACACTGAAGCTTTCTTT. The full variable domain, with the rest looked up from reference TRBV2 and TRBJ1-1, is EPEVTQTPSHQVTQMGQEVILRCVPISNHLYFYWYRQILGQKVEFLVSFYNNEISEKSEIFDDQFSVERPDGSNFTLKIRSTKLEDSAMYFCASSEEGENTEAFFGQGTRLTVV.

The rearrangement uses TRBV27 and TRBJ1-2; a weak D match, TRBD1 (5 bases). The germline V gene encodes CDR1 MNHEY and CDR2 SMNVEV (reference sequence). Trimming stripped 5 bases from V and 8 bases from J, with 12 bases between. The CDR3 contains 12 residues. This CDR3 reads CASSARRGGYTF. The CDR3 nucleotides read TGTGCCAGCAGTGCGCGACGGGGCGGCTACACCTTC.

The V gene is TRBV7-2, the J gene TRBJ1-3; 10 nucleotides match TRBD1. Unmatched junction bases numbered 16, after V lost 2 bases and J lost 0 bases. This CDR3 contains 21 residues. Germline V gives CDR1 SGHTA, CDR2 FQGNSA. The CDR3 region is CASSLPLRQGAPSLSGNTIYF. The CDR3 coding sequence is TGTGCCAGCAGCTTACCCCTACGACAGGGGGCACCTAGTCTCTCTGGAAACACCATATATTTT.